The 30 T cell receptor beta chains below were found in one sample sequenced in a study of T cells after yellow fever vaccination. One entry per CDR3 protein results from TCRdb running MiXCR on the 5' RACE reads. This table has roughly 520,000 distinct CDR3 sequences, 21% appearing once. The source material was PBMCs, sampled less than 25 days after the first yellow fever vaccination. These receptor sequences come from a man aged 18 to 29 who received the YFV17D yellow fever vaccine.

The rearrangement uses TRBV25-1 and TRBJ1-4, with a possible D match to TRBD1 (6 bases). There are 13 residues in the CDR3. In germline, CDR1 is MGHDK, CDR2 SYGVNS. The V end lost 7 bases, the J end lost 10 bases, and 16 bases lay between the germline ends. In DNA form, the CDR3 reads TGTGCCAGCACCGAGGAGGGGGGAGGAAAACTGTTTTTT. Protein sequence: CASTEEGGGKLFF. The whole variable domain, filled in from reference TRBV25-1 and TRBJ1-4, reads EADIYQTPRYLVIGTGKKITLECSQTMGHDKMYWYQQDPGMELHLIHYSYGVNSTEKGDLSSESTVSRIRTEHFPLTLESARPSHTSQYLCASTEEGGGKLFFGSGTQLSVL.

This clonotype was seen a few times. The V gene is TRBV6-2 or TRBV6-3, the J gene TRBJ2-1; a possible D gene is TRBD2 (6 bases). Germline lookup yields CDR1 MNHEY and CDR2 SVGEGT. Trimming took off 5 bases at V and 10 bases at J, with 15 bases between the two ends. The CDR3 consists of 13 residues. This CDR3 is CASSPHPLAEQFF. In nucleotides, the CDR3 is TGTGCCAGCAGTCCTCACCCCCTAGCGGAGCAGTTCTTC.

The genes are TRBV5-6 and TRBJ2-2, with TRBD1 matching over 8 bases. Germline CDR1 is SGHDT and CDR2 is YYEEEE. The CDR3 length is 16 residues. V lost 4 bases and J lost 3; bases outside the gene matches: 8. The CDR3 loop is CASSPTRTGYTGELFF. CDR3 coding DNA: TGTGCCAGCAGCCCCACCCGGACAGGGTACACCGGGGAGCTGTTTTTT.

This clonotype was counted a few times. This rearrangement joins TRBV3-1 to TRBJ1-4, with D unclear. CDR1 LGHDT and CDR2 YNNKEL come from the germline V gene (reference sequence). The CDR3 spans 16 residues. With 1 base removed from V and 1 base from J, the gap between germline ends came to 10 bases. CDR3 residues: CASSQVRPVTNEKLFF. The DNA for the CDR3 is TGTGCCAGCAGCCAAGTTCGGCCAGTAACTAATGAAAAACTGTTTTTT.

This clonotype was detected many times. The chain recombines TRBV12-3 or TRBV12-4 with TRBJ2-5; weak D call: TRBD2 (5 bases). CDR3 length: 15 amino acids. Trimming left V 6 bases short and J 0 bases short, with 14 bases between. In nucleotides, the CDR3 is TGTGCCAGCAGCCCCGGGGTAGGCTACCAAGAGACCCAGTACTTC. This translates into CASSPGVGYQETQYF.

The gene calls are TRBV20-1 and TRBJ1-1; 8 bases are shared with TRBD1. The germline gives CDR1 DFQATT, CDR2 SNEGSKA (reference sequence). There are 14 residues in the CDR3. V trimming: 6 bases; J trimming: 7 bases; junction bases outside the gene matches: 13. CDR3 residues: CSATAVGQGYEAFF. In nucleotides, the CDR3 is TGCAGTGCCACGGCGGTAGGACAGGGCTATGAAGCTTTCTTT.

The chain has TRBV7-7 and TRBJ2-1; D unclear. CDR3 length: 14 residues. The ends were cut back, 5 bases at V and 0 bases at J, with 8 bases in the middle. Per the germline V gene, CDR1 is SSHAT and CDR2 is FNYEAQ (reference sequence). The CDR3 coding sequence is TGTGCCAGCAGCCCACAGTTCTCCTACAATGAGCAGTTCTTC. It yields the protein CASSPQFSYNEQFF.

In its sample, this clonotype was seen once. This chain links TRBV20-1 with TRBJ2-3, with TRBD1 matching over 7 bases. V was pared by 4 bases and J by 4 bases, with 5 bases of the junction left unmatched. The CDR3 has 13 residues. Germline assignment: CDR1 DFQATT and CDR2 SNEGSKA (reference sequence). DNA of the CDR3: TGCAGTGCTACAGACAGGGTCCCAGATACGCAGTATTTT. This codes for CSATDRVPDTQYF.

The chain combines TRBV7-3 with TRBJ2-1; no definite D call. Germline values: CDR1 SGHTA, CDR2 FQGTGA. V was shortened by 5 bases and J by 9 bases, with 14 bases between the two germline ends. CDR3 length: 13 residues. CDR3 in DNA: TGTGCCAGCAGCCCGGGTAGTGACGGTGAGCAGTTCTTC. Its translation is CASSPGSDGEQFF.

This chain joins TRBV20-1 and TRBJ1-2; 9 nucleotides agree with TRBD1. Germline V gene data show CDR1 as DFQATT and CDR2 as SNEGSKA (reference sequence). The trim removed 6 bases at V and 0 bases at J, leaving 23 bases unmatched. The CDR3 covers 20 residues. The CDR3 protein is CSAPGDRAYNFGIANYGYTF. The CDR3 DNA is TGCAGTGCCCCTGGGGACAGGGCTTATAATTTTGGCATAGCTAACTATGGCTACACCTTC.

The V and J genes are TRBV9 and TRBJ2-3, with D perhaps TRBD1 (6 bases). V shed 0 bases and J shed 9 bases, with 8 bases lying between them. CDR1 is SGDLS, CDR2 YYNGEE, per germline. This CDR3 is 12 amino acids long. The chain's CDR3 is CASSVAQGTQYF. The CDR3 coding sequence is TGTGCCAGCAGCGTAGCTCAGGGGACGCAGTATTTT. Based on the CDR3 plus reference TRBV9 and TRBJ2-3, the full variable domain is DSGVTQTPKHLITATGQRVTLRCSPRSGDLSVYWYQQSLDQGLQFLIQYYNGEERAKGNILERFSAQQFPDLHSELNLSSLELGDSALYFCASSVAQGTQYFGPGTRLTVL.

This chain joins TRBV5-5 and TRBJ2-1, with 10 positions matching TRBD1. Trimming at V came to 2 bases and at J to 5 bases, leaving 13 bases not matched to a gene. This CDR3 has 18 amino acids. The V gene's germline CDR1 is SGHKS and CDR2 YYEKEE (reference sequence). The DNA for the CDR3 is TGTGCCAGCAGCTTTCTGCGACAGGGGGCGATTTTCGACAATGAGCAGTTCTTC. This encodes CASSFLRQGAIFDNEQFF.

The V gene is TRBV19, the J gene TRBJ1-3; TRBD1 matches 9 bases. V was pared by 10 bases and J by 4 bases, with 11 bases of the junction left unmatched. The CDR3 runs 15 residues. Per the germline V gene, CDR1 is LNHDA and CDR2 is SQIVND (reference sequence). The CDR3 region is CATNLDRGDGNTIYF. CDR3 coding DNA: TGTGCCACCAACCTTGACAGGGGGGACGGAAACACCATATATTTT.

The J gene is TRBJ1-5, the V gene TRBV10-2, with D possibly TRBD1 on 6 matching bases. The CDR3 length is 16 residues. V lost 6 bases, J lost 2 bases, and 17 bases lay in between. In germline, CDR1 is WSHSY, CDR2 SAAADI. Here the CDR3 DNA reads TGCGCCAGCAGACCAACCAGGGGAGTGGGCAATCAGCCCCAGCATTTT. Translated, it gives CASRPTRGVGNQPQHF.

The chain has TRBV6-2 or TRBV6-3 and TRBJ2-6, with D possibly matching TRBD1 (6 bases). V gave up 7 bases and J gave up 1 base, with 14 bases separating them. Germline V gene lookup returns CDR1 MNHEY and CDR2 SVGEGT. CDR3 size: 16 residues. The CDR3 region has the DNA TGTGCCAGCACTGGGTTGGGGGCGTCTGGGGCCAACGTCCTGACTTTC. Residues: CASTGLGASGANVLTF.

The chain employs TRBV18 and TRBJ1-4; no clear D. The germline V and J ends were trimmed by 2 bases and 8 bases, with 15 bases remaining between them. Germline lookup yields CDR1 KGHSH and CDR2 LQKENI. The CDR3 is 15 amino acids. Here the CDR3 DNA reads TGTGCCAGCTCACCATCTGCGGCAGGTGGGGAAAAACTGTTTTTT. Encoded protein: CASSPSAAGGEKLFF.

The chain joins TRBV5-1 to TRBJ2-1, with D unclear. Germline CDR1 is SGHRS and CDR2 is YFSETQ. V lost 7 bases and J lost 3, with 11 bases in between. CDR3 size: 13 residues. The CDR3: CASARSNYNEQFF. In DNA, the CDR3 is TGCGCCAGCGCACGGAGTAACTACAATGAGCAGTTCTTC.

The chain joins TRBV7-2 to TRBJ2-1, with D possibly matching TRBD2 (5 bases). The ends were cut back, 5 bases at V and 5 bases at J, with 16 bases in the middle. The V gene's germline CDR1 is SGHTA and CDR2 FQGNSA. This CDR3 spans 15 amino acids. The CDR3 bases are TGTGCCAGCAGCCGAACGAGGGCCCAGGACAATGAGCAGTTCTTC. Protein sequence: CASSRTRAQDNEQFF.

The V call is TRBV18, the J call TRBJ2-7; no reliable D call. The CDR3 consists of 13 residues. Trimming stripped 4 bases from V and 6 bases from J, with 13 bases between. The V gene's germline CDR1 is KGHSH and CDR2 LQKENI. The CDR3 coding sequence is TGTGCCAGCTCACGCCCCCGCCCGGGCGAGCAGTACTTC. As protein: CASSRPRPGEQYF.

This clonotype was observed a few times. J is TRBJ2-1 and V is TRBV4-1, with a weak D call TRBD2 (6 bases). Germline values: CDR1 MGHRA, CDR2 YSYEKL. The V and J ends lost 4 bases and 7 bases respectively, with 20 bases between them. CDR3 length: 16 residues. The CDR3 spells CASSPRDGKRVNEQFF. DNA for the CDR3: TGCGCCAGCAGCCCTCGGGATGGGAAGCGGGTTAATGAGCAGTTCTTC.

V is TRBV29-1 and J is TRBJ2-3, with 7 positions matching TRBD1. V dropped 7 bases and J dropped 2; count of bases not matched to a gene: 9. Per germline, CDR1 SQVTM and CDR2 ANQGSEA. There are 14 residues in the CDR3. CDR3 amino acids: CSARIQGNTDTQYF. The CDR3, as DNA: TGCAGCGCCCGGATACAGGGGAACACAGATACGCAGTATTTT.

The V call is TRBV27, the J call TRBJ1-2; D unresolved. Trimming cost V 5 bases and J 8 bases, with 12 bases left between them. This CDR3 comprises 12 residues. From germline, CDR1 is MNHEY and CDR2 SMNVEV (reference sequence). The DNA for the CDR3 is TGTGCCAGCAGTCCAAACAATGCGGGCTACACCTTC. This gives the protein CASSPNNAGYTF.

This rearrangement joins TRBV11-2 to TRBJ2-7, with 10 bases matching TRBD2. This CDR3 has 13 amino acids. V dropped 8 bases and J dropped 7; count of bases not matched to a gene: 8. CDR1 is SGHAT and CDR2 is FQNNGV in the germline V gene. The CDR3 sequence is CASGSGLALEQYV. The CDR3 DNA follows: TGTGCCAGCGGTTCGGGACTAGCGTTAGAGCAGTACGTC.

The sample holds one count of this clonotype. The V gene is TRBV7-9, the J gene TRBJ2-1; 11 bases are shared with TRBD2. This CDR3 region has 16 residues. The germline V gene has CDR1 SEHNR and CDR2 FQNEAQ (reference sequence). With 4 bases clipped from V and 4 bases from J, the junction kept 6 bases outside the gene matches. CDR3 sequence (DNA): TGTGCCAGCAGCTCTAGCGGGGGGCCGACTTACAATGAGCAGTTCTTC. This translates into CASSSSGGPTYNEQFF.

The chain is built from TRBV9 and TRBJ2-1; 10 nucleotides match TRBD2. CDR1 and CDR2 from the germline V gene are SGDLS and YYNGEE. The CDR3 contains 16 residues. J was trimmed by 3 bases and V by 0 bases; bases with no gene match: 3. The CDR3 loop reads CASSVDSSGGYNEQFF. CDR3 coding DNA: TGTGCCAGCAGCGTAGACTCTAGCGGGGGCTACAATGAGCAGTTCTTC.

The rearrangement uses TRBV7-9 and TRBJ2-2; D possibly corresponds to TRBD1 (6 bases). With 1 base removed from V and 1 base from J, the gap between germline ends came to 10 bases. The CDR3 has 16 amino acids. The germline gives CDR1 SEHNR, CDR2 FQNEAQ (reference sequence). The CDR3 here is CASSLGTGRNTGELFF. The CDR3 DNA reads TGTGCCAGCAGCTTAGGAACAGGGCGGAACACCGGGGAGCTGTTTTTT. Filled out from reference TRBV7-9 and TRBJ2-2, the complete variable domain reads DTGVSQNPRHKITKRGQNVTFRCDPISEHNRLYWYRQTLGQGPEFLTYFQNEAQLEKSRLLSDRFSAERPKGSFSTLEIQRTEQGDSAMYLCASSLGTGRNTGELFFGEGSRLTVL.

The V and J genes are TRBV20-1 and TRBJ2-1; D ambiguous. V lost 2 bases, J lost 7 bases, and 6 bases lay in between. In germline, CDR1 is DFQATT, CDR2 SNEGSKA (reference sequence). The CDR3 extends over 11 amino acids. The CDR3 reads CSARLENEQFF. In DNA form, the CDR3 reads TGCAGTGCTAGACTCGAAAATGAGCAGTTCTTC.

V gene TRBV6-2 or TRBV6-3 combines with J gene TRBJ2-7; D not certain. Per germline, CDR1 MNHEY and CDR2 SVGEGT. Trimming removed 6 bases from V and 2 bases from J, with 11 bases in between. The CDR3 is made up of 13 amino acids. The CDR3 nucleotides are TGTGCCAGCAGCCTACGACCGGCCTACGAGCAGTACGTC. Protein: CASSLRPAYEQYV.

This sequence joins TRBV20-1 and TRBJ2-5; 10 positions match TRBD2. The CDR3 sequence is 18 residues long. V was clipped by 1 base and J by 1 base; unmatched bases: 12. The germline V gene encodes CDR1 DFQATT and CDR2 SNEGSKA (reference sequence). CDR3 sequence (DNA): TGCAGTGCTAGAGGTCAGGGGTCACTAGCGGGGATCCAAGAGACCCAGTACTTC. It encodes CSARGQGSLAGIQETQYF.

In this sample, this clonotype turned up a few times. V usage is TRBV7-2 and J usage is TRBJ2-7, with a weak D call TRBD1 (7 bases). Germline CDR1 and CDR2: SGHTA and FQGNSA. Trimming took off 1 base at V and 3 bases at J, with 13 bases between the two ends. The CDR3 totals 15 residues. CDR3 DNA: TGTGCCAGCAGCTTAGAGGCGGGACAGCTCTACGAGCAGTACTTC. Encoded protein: CASSLEAGQLYEQYF.